This T cell receptor (beta chain) appears in the sequencing data of a study of blood T cell repertoires in COVID-19. Background on the study: The United States, Italy and Spain provided the acute and convalescent COVID-19 samples. PBMCs, B-cell-depleted T cells, or T cells were the source of the cDNA or gDNA that made up the material.

Per the authors' pipeline: Reference gene primer amplification yielded estimated nucleated cell counts. Produced via immunoSEQ multiplex PCR; TCRdb's table is partial and in-frame only. V and J calls plus clone size are reproduced from that table; the DNA served to infer D and trimming. Here the sample spans about 58,000 clones, around 91% being singletons. The germline CDR1 and CDR2 sequences are KGHSH and LQKENI. Unmatched junction bases numbered 5, after V lost 3 bases and J lost 7 bases. CDR3 length: 13 amino acids. The sequenced sample consisted of peripheral blood. The clonotype originates from a woman aged 60-70 years with active COVID-19. The V call is TRBV18, the J call TRBJ2-7; 8 nucleotides line up with TRBD1. The DNA for the CDR3 is TGTGCCAGCTCACCTCAGGGGGCGTGGGAGCAGTACTTC. This sequence encodes CASSPQGAWEQYF. Based on the CDR3 plus reference TRBV18 and TRBJ2-7, the full variable domain is NAGVMQNPRHLVRRRGQEARLRCSPMKGHSHVYWYRQLPEEGLKFMVYLQKENIIDESGMPKERFSAEFPKEGPSILRIQQVVRGDSAAYFCASSPQGAWEQYFGPGTRLTVT.